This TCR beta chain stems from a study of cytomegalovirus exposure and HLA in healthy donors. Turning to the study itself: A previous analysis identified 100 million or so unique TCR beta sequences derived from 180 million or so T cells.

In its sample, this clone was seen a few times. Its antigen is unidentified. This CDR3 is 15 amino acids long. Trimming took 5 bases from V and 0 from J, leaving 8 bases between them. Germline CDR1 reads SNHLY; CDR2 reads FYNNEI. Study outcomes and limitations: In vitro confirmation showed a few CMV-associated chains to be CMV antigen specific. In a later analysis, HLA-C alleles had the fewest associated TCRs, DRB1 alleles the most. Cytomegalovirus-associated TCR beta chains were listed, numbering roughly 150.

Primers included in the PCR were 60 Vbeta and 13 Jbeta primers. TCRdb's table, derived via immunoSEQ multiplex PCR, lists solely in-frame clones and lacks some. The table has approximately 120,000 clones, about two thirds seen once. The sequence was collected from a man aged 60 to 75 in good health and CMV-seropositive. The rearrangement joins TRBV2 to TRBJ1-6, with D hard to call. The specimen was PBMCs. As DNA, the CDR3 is TGTGCCAGCAGTCCCCGAGGCTCCTATAATTCACCCCTCCACTTT. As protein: CASSPRGSYNSPLHF. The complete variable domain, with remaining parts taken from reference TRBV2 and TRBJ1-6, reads EPEVTQTPSHQVTQMGQEVILRCVPISNHLYFYWYRQILGQKVEFLVSFYNNEISEKSEIFDDQFSVERPDGSNFTLKIRSTKLEDSAMYFCASSPRGSYNSPLHFGNGTRLTVT.